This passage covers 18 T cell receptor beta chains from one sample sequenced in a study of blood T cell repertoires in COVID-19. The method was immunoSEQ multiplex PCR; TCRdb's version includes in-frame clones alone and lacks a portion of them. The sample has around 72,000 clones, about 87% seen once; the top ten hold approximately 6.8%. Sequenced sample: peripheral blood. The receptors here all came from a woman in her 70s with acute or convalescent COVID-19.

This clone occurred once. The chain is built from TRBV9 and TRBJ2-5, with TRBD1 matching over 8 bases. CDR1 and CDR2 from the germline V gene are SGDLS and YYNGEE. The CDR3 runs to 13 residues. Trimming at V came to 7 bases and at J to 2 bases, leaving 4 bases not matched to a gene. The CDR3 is CASGTGGQETQYF. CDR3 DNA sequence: TGTGCCAGCGGAACAGGGGGGCAAGAGACCCAGTACTTC. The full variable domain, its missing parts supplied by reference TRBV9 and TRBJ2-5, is DSGVTQTPKHLITATGQRVTLRCSPRSGDLSVYWYQQSLDQGLQFLIQYYNGEERAKGNILERFSAQQFPDLHSELNLSSLELGDSALYFCASGTGGQETQYFGPGTRLLVL.

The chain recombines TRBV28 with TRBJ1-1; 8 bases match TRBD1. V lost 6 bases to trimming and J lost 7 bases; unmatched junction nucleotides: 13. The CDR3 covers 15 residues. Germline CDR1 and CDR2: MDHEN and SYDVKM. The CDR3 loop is CASRGHSGTGVEAFF. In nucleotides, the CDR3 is TGTGCCAGCAGGGGTCACTCCGGGACAGGAGTTGAAGCTTTCTTT.

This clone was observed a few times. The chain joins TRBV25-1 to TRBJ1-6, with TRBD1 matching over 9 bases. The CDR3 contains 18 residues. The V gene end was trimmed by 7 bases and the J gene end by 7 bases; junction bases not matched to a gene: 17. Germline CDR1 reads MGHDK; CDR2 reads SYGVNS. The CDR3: CASKGGQGKGGLNSPLHF. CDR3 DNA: TGTGCCAGCAAGGGCGGACAGGGGAAGGGAGGACTGAATTCACCCCTCCACTTT.

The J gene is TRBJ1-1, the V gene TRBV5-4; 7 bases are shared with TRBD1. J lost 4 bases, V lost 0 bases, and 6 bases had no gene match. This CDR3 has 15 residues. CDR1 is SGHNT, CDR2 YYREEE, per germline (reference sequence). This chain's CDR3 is CASSLDPQGGTEAFF. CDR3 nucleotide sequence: TGTGCCAGCAGCTTGGACCCCCAGGGGGGCACTGAAGCTTTCTTT.

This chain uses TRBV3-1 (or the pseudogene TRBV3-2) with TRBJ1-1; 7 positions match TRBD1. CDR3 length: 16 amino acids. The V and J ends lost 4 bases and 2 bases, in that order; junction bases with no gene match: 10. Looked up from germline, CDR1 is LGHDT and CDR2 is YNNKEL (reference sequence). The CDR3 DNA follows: TGTGCCAGCAGCCGCCTCGGGACAGTGGGAAACACTGAAGCTTTCTTT. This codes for CASSRLGTVGNTEAFF.

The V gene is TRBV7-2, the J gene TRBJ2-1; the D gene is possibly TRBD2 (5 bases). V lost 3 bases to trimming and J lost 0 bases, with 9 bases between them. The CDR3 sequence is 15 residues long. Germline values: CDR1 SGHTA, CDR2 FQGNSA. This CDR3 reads CASSFGDSSYNEQFF. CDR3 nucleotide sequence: TGTGCCAGCAGCTTCGGGGATAGCTCCTACAATGAGCAGTTCTTC. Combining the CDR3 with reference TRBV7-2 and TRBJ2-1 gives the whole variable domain GAGVSQSPSNKVTEKGKDVELRCDPISGHTALYWYRQSLGQGLEFLIYFQGNSAPDKSGLPSDRFSAERTGGSVSTLTIQRTQQEDSAVYLCASSFGDSSYNEQFFGPGTRLTVL.

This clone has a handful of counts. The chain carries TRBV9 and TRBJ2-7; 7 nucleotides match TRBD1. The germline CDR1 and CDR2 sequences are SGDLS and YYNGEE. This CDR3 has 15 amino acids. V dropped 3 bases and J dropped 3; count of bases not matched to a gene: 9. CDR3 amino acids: CASSAQRQGGYEQYF. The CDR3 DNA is TGTGCCAGCAGCGCCCAACGACAGGGCGGCTACGAGCAGTACTTC.

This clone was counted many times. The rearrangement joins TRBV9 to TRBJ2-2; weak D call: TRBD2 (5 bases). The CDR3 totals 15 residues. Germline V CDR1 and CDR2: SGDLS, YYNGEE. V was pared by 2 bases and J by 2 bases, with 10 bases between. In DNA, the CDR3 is TGTGCCAGCAGCGTGAGACTATACAACACCGGGGAGCTGTTTTTT. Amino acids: CASSVRLYNTGELFF.

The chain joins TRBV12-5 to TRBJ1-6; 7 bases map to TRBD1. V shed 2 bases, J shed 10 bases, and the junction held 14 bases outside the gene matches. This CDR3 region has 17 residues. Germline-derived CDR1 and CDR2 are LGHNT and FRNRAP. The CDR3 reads CASGLQARQGGGSPLHF. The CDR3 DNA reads TGTGCTAGTGGTTTGCAAGCCCGACAGGGAGGAGGGTCACCCCTCCACTTT.

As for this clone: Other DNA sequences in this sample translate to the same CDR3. Here the CDR3 reads CASSQDVRGRRAFF. In DNA, the CDR3 is TGTGCCAGCAGCCAAGATGTTAGAGGGAGAAGGGCTTTCTTT. The J gene is TRBJ1-1, the V gene TRBV14; D is uncertain. This CDR3 spans 14 amino acids. Germline-derived CDR1 and CDR2 are SGHDN and FVKESK. V shed 0 bases and J shed 11 bases, with 16 bases lying between them.

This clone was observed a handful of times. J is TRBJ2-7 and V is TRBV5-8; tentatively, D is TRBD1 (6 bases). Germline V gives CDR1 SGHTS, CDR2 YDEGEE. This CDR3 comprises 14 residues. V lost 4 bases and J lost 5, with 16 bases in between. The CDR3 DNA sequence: TGTGCCAGCAGCATAGGACAGAAGCTACACGAGCAGTACTTC. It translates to CASSIGQKLHEQYF.

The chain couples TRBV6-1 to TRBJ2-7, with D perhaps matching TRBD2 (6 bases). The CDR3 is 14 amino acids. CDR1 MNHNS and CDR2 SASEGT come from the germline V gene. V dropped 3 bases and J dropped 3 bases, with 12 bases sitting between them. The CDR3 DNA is TGTGCCAGCAGTGATAACCCGGAGGGCTACGAGCAGTACTTC. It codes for CASSDNPEGYEQYF.

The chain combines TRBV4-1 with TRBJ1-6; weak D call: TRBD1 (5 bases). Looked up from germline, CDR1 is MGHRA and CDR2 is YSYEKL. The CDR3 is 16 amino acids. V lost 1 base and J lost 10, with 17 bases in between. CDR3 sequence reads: CASSQGTEGRGSPLHF. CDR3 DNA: TGCGCCAGCAGCCAAGGTACGGAGGGAAGGGGCTCACCCCTCCACTTT.

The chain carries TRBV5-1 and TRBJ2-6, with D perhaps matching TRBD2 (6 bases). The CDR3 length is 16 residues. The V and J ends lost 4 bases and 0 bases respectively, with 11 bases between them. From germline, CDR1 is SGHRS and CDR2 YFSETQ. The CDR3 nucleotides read TGCGCCAGCAGCCCCGGAGGGACCTCTGGGGCCAACGTCCTGACTTTC. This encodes CASSPGGTSGANVLTF.

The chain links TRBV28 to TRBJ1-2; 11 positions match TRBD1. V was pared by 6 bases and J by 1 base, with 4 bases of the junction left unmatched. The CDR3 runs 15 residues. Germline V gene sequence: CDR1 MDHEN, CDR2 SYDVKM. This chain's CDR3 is CASSRTGGYNYGYTF. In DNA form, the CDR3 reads TGTGCCAGCAGCCGGACAGGGGGCTATAACTATGGCTACACCTTC.

The CDR3 DNA reads as TGTGCCAGCAGCTCATTAACAGGGGGCAACTATGGCTACACCTTC. This gives the protein CASSSLTGGNYGYTF. This chain uses TRBV7-9 with TRBJ1-2; 9 nucleotides match TRBD1. Germline V gene lookup returns CDR1 SEHNR and CDR2 FQNEAQ (reference sequence). This CDR3 is built from 15 residues. V lost 4 bases and J lost 2; bases outside the gene matches: 5.

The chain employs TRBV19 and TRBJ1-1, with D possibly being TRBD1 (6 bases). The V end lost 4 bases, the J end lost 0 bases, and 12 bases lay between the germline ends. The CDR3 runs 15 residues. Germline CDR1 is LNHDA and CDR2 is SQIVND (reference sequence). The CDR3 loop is CASSTRTALNTEAFF. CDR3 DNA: TGTGCCAGTAGTACAAGGACAGCATTGAACACTGAAGCTTTCTTT.

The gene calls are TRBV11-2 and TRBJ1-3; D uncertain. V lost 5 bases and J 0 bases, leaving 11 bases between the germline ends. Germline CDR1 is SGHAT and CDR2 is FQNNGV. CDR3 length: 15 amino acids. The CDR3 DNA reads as TGTGCCAGCAGCCCTCCCTTCCCCTCTGGAAACACCATATATTTT. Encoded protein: CASSPPFPSGNTIYF.